Sequencing of this T cell receptor (beta chain) was carried out in a study of blood T cell repertoires in COVID-19. The CDR3 extends over 14 amino acids. V was pared by 6 bases and J by 4 bases, with 15 bases between. CDR1 and CDR2 (germline): LGHNA, YSLEER. Method: immunoSEQ multiplex PCR; TCRdb's copy keeps in-frame clones and lacks some. The sample consists of some 160,000 clones, 83% of them appearing once. The sequence came from a human donor in a cohort sampled during active COVID-19. What was sequenced was peripheral blood. The chain is built from TRBV4-3 and TRBJ1-2, with a possible D match to TRBD1 (5 bases). CDR3 DNA sequence: TGCGCCAGCAGGGTTAATCAGGGAGGCTATGGCTACACCTTC. This gives the protein CASRVNQGGYGYTF.